This TCR beta chain was retrieved from a study of T-cell memory formation after mild COVID-19. Study-wide results and limits: Researchers could not confirm that second-wave clones peaking on day 37 targeted SARS-CoV-2.

Trimming took 2 bases from V and 5 from J, leaving 1 base between them. CDR1 and CDR2 from the germline V gene are SNHLY and FYNNEI. This CDR3 is built from 10 residues. The authors produced TCR alpha and TCR beta cDNA libraries with sample barcodes and UMIs by 5'RACE using constant-segment primers. MiXCR was run by TCRdb on the 5' RACE reads, yielding one entry per CDR3 protein. The sample carries approximately 490,000 distinct CDR3 sequences, 20% recorded once. Turning to this clonotype: The antigen is unknown.

J is TRBJ2-7 and V is TRBV2, with no clear D. The sequenced sample consisted of PBMCs or a T cell subset sorted from them (not recorded which). The TCR comes from an adult woman who had mild COVID-19 (a few samples of this study predate the infection). Cell type and time point are not known. Here the CDR3 DNA reads TGTGCCAGCAGTGAAAACGAGCAGTACTTC. Its translation is CASSENEQYF. The full variable domain, in which reference TRBV2 and TRBJ2-7 provide the parts outside the CDR3, is EPEVTQTPSHQVTQMGQEVILRCVPISNHLYFYWYRQILGQKVEFLVSFYNNEISEKSEIFDDQFSVERPDGSNFTLKIRSTKLEDSAMYFCASSENEQYFGPGTRLTVT.